This passage covers 26 T cell receptor beta chains from one sample sequenced in a study of neoadjuvant anti-PD-1 for oral cavity cancer. Method: immunoSEQ multiplex PCR; TCRdb's copy keeps in-frame clones and lacks some. In the table there are several thousand clones, around three fifths of which are singletons. Time point specified: after neoadjuvant nivolumab, at surgical resection. The sequencing here drew on PBMCs, taken after nivolumab (anti-PD-1) treatment. All receptors derive from a person aged 35 to 85 with oral cavity squamous cell carcinoma.

The chain is built from TRBV7-9 and TRBJ1-1; TRBD1 aligns across 8 bases. Germline CDR1 and CDR2: SEHNR and FQNEAQ (reference sequence). J was trimmed by 5 bases and V by 1 base; bases with no gene match: 3. The length of the CDR3 is 14 residues. The DNA for the CDR3 is TGTGCCAGCAGCTTAGAACAGGGGGGGACTGAAGCTTTCTTT. Protein sequence: CASSLEQGGTEAFF.

The V gene is TRBV10-2, the J gene TRBJ2-1; 8 positions match TRBD2. With 7 bases clipped from V and 4 bases from J, the junction kept 3 bases outside the gene matches. From germline, CDR1 is WSHSY and CDR2 SAAADI. CDR3 size: 13 residues. CDR3 protein: CASTGGVYNEQFF. In DNA form, the CDR3 reads TGCGCCAGCACCGGGGGGGTATACAATGAGCAGTTCTTC.

The J gene is TRBJ2-1, the V gene TRBV5-1; a weak D match, TRBD1 (5 bases). Trimming cost V 4 bases and J 5 bases, with 16 bases left between them. Germline lookup yields CDR1 SGHRS and CDR2 YFSETQ. The CDR3 contains 15 residues. This CDR3 reads CASSPSSRVDNEQFF. CDR3 nucleotides: TGCGCCAGCAGCCCCAGTTCCAGGGTGGACAATGAGCAGTTCTTC.

This clone was counted only a few times. The chain links TRBV30 to TRBJ1-6, with TRBD1 identical over 7 bases. The V segment lost 8 bases and the J segment 9 bases; nucleotides outside the gene matches: 7. From germline, CDR1 is GTSNPN and CDR2 SVGIG (reference sequence). CDR3 length: 12 residues. DNA of the CDR3: TGTGCCGCCACAGGGGACTCTTCACCCCTCCACTTT. It codes for CAATGDSSPLHF.

CDR3 in DNA: TGTGCCAGCAGCTCCCGGGTCTCCCCGGGGCTGGAGACCCAGTACTTC. This codes for CASSSRVSPGLETQYF. The rearrangement links TRBV5-4 to TRBJ2-5, with D tentatively TRBD1 or TRBD2 (5 bases each). The V gene's germline CDR1 is SGHNT and CDR2 YYREEE (reference sequence). Trimming took 3 bases from V and 5 from J, leaving 20 bases between them. The CDR3 is made up of 16 amino acids.

V usage is TRBV5-4 and J usage is TRBJ1-1; D possibly corresponds to TRBD1 (6 bases). Germline values: CDR1 SGHNT, CDR2 YYREEE (reference sequence). V was pared by 5 bases and J by 7 bases, with 18 bases between. This CDR3 contains 14 residues. DNA for the CDR3: TGTGCCAGCAGATCCACAGGGAGTAGTAATGAAGCTTTCTTT. This gives the protein CASRSTGSSNEAFF.

This clone was seen a few times. The rearrangement links TRBV9 to TRBJ1-3; D possibly corresponds to TRBD1 (6 bases). V gave up 4 bases and J gave up 5 bases, with 16 bases separating them. The length of the CDR3 is 15 residues. Per germline, CDR1 SGDLS and CDR2 YYNGEE. CDR3 protein: CASSFSGQSRNTIYF. For the CDR3, the DNA is TGTGCCAGCAGCTTTAGTGGACAGTCCAGAAACACCATATATTTT.

This clone was observed a few times. This rearrangement joins TRBV5-4 to TRBJ2-4; a possible D gene is TRBD1 (6 bases). The CDR3 is 16 residues long. V was shortened by 3 bases and J by 0 bases, with 13 bases between the two germline ends. Germline V gives CDR1 SGHNT, CDR2 YYREEE (reference sequence). The CDR3 loop is CASSSQGVSAKNIQYF. CDR3 DNA sequence: TGTGCCAGCAGCTCACAGGGAGTCTCAGCCAAAAACATTCAGTACTTC.

The genes are TRBV13 and TRBJ1-3, with no clear D. There are 17 residues in the CDR3. Looked up from germline, CDR1 is PRHDT and CDR2 is FYEKMQ (reference sequence). V gave up 4 bases and J gave up 0 bases, with 16 bases separating them. The DNA of the CDR3 is TGTGCCAGCAGCTCCACACGGGGAATTCTCTCTGGAAACACCATATATTTT. The encoded protein is CASSSTRGILSGNTIYF.

The CDR3 is CASSFDGSGNTGELFF. As DNA, the CDR3 is TGTGCCAGCAGCTTCGACGGTAGCGGTAACACCGGGGAGCTGTTTTTT. The rearrangement uses TRBV7-8 and TRBJ2-2, with TRBD2 as a possible D gene (6 bases). The CDR3 is 16 residues long. Germline V gives CDR1 SGHVS, CDR2 FQNEAQ. V was cut by 3 bases and J by 2 bases, with 13 bases left in between.

J is TRBJ2-1 and V is TRBV9, with TRBD2 identical over 12 bases. V gave up 3 bases and J gave up 6 bases; unmatched junction bases: 7. CDR1 SGDLS and CDR2 YYNGEE come from the germline V gene. The CDR3 is 16 amino acids. In nucleotides, the CDR3 is TGTGCCAGCAGCGGAATAGGACTAGCGGGGCGCAATGAGCAGTTCTTC. It encodes CASSGIGLAGRNEQFF.

V gene TRBV7-3 combines with J gene TRBJ2-1, with 12 bases aligning to TRBD2. V was pared by 5 bases and J by 10 bases, with 6 bases of the junction left unmatched. Germline CDR1 reads SGHTA; CDR2 reads FQGTGA. The CDR3 spans 14 residues. The CDR3: CASSLLAGGGEQFF. CDR3 DNA: TGTGCCAGCAGCCTCCTAGCGGGAGGGGGGGAGCAGTTCTTC. Drawing the rest from reference TRBV7-3 and TRBJ2-1, the complete variable domain is GAGVSQTPSNKVTEKGKYVELRCDPISGHTALYWYRQSLGQGPEFLIYFQGTGAADDSGLPNDRFFAVRPEGSVSTLKIQRTERGDSAVYLCASSLLAGGGEQFFGPGTRLTVL.

The chain carries TRBV7-9 and TRBJ2-3; possible D gene TRBD2, 6 bases. CDR1 and CDR2 (germline): SEHNR, FQNEAQ (reference sequence). Trimming stripped 4 bases from V and 5 bases from J, with 16 bases between. This CDR3 has 15 amino acids. CDR3 nucleotide sequence: TGTGCCAGCAGCTCCAGGACTTGGAGGGTAGATACGCAGTATTTT. Translation: CASSSRTWRVDTQYF.

V usage is TRBV5-1 and J usage is TRBJ1-5; 8 bases map to TRBD1. CDR3 length: 15 amino acids. Trimming removed 3 bases from V and 7 bases from J; junction bases left unmatched: 9. The germline V gene encodes CDR1 SGHRS and CDR2 YFSETQ. The CDR3 loop reads CASSYYPGGAQPQHF. The DNA of the CDR3 is TGCGCCAGCAGCTACTACCCAGGGGGCGCCCAGCCCCAGCATTTT.

The gene calls are TRBV5-1 and TRBJ2-1, with 14 positions matching TRBD2. V trimming: 3 bases; J trimming: 2 bases; junction bases outside the gene matches: 1. In germline, CDR1 is SGHRS, CDR2 YFSETQ. This CDR3 has 16 amino acids. The CDR3 DNA reads TGCGCCAGCAGCTCGGGACTAGCGGGGGCCTACAATGAGCAGTTCTTC. Its protein product is CASSSGLAGAYNEQFF.

The V call is TRBV2, the J call TRBJ1-5; D not resolved. Germline loops: CDR1 SNHLY, CDR2 FYNNEI. CDR3 length equals 15 residues. Trimming took 4 bases from V and 1 from J, leaving 11 bases between them. The CDR3 DNA reads as TGTGCCAGCAGTGGACCTTTGGGGAGCAATCAGCCCCAGCATTTT. Translation gives CASSGPLGSNQPQHF. Complete variable domain (other parts from reference TRBV2 and TRBJ1-5): EPEVTQTPSHQVTQMGQEVILRCVPISNHLYFYWYRQILGQKVEFLVSFYNNEISEKSEIFDDQFSVERPDGSNFTLKIRSTKLEDSAMYFCASSGPLGSNQPQHFGDGTRLSIL.

This clone was counted between two and nine times. This chain's CDR3 is CASRRHEVRSPLHF. The CDR3 coding sequence is TGTGCCAGCAGGCGACACGAGGTGCGTTCACCCCTCCACTTT. The chain joins TRBV2 to TRBJ1-6; D uncertain. The CDR3 is made up of 14 amino acids. V dropped 6 bases and J dropped 9 bases, with 15 bases sitting between them. Germline-derived CDR1 and CDR2 are SNHLY and FYNNEI.

The rearrangement joins TRBV30 to TRBJ2-7; no definite D call. This CDR3 contains 12 residues. Germline lookup yields CDR1 GTSNPN and CDR2 SVGIG (reference sequence). V lost 3 bases, J lost 6 bases, and 12 bases lay in between. The CDR3 region is CAWSKGLTEQYF. CDR3 nucleotide sequence: TGTGCCTGGAGCAAGGGTCTCACCGAGCAGTACTTC.

The chain links TRBV13 to TRBJ2-7; either TRBD1 or TRBD2 may supply D (5 bases each). CDR1 PRHDT and CDR2 FYEKMQ come from the germline V gene (reference sequence). The CDR3 is made up of 15 amino acids. Trimming pared 2 bases from V and 2 bases from J, leaving 13 bases between. CDR3 coding DNA: TGTGCCAGCAGCTTAAGGAATAGGGACCCCTACGAGCAGTACTTC. Amino acids: CASSLRNRDPYEQYF.

The chain has TRBV19 and TRBJ2-5, with D perhaps matching TRBD2 (7 bases). The V gene's germline CDR1 is LNHDA and CDR2 SQIVND (reference sequence). This CDR3 has 14 residues. Between the trimmed V and J ends, which lost 7 bases and 5 bases, there was a span of 17 bases. The CDR3 protein is CASTPRGRGETQYF. As DNA, the CDR3 is TGTGCCAGTACCCCGCGGGGGAGGGGGGAGACCCAGTACTTC.

V gene TRBV29-1 combines with J gene TRBJ1-3; D is unclear. The CDR3 sequence is 13 residues long. The germline gives CDR1 SQVTM, CDR2 ANQGSEA. Trimming removed 6 bases from V and 2 bases from J, with 11 bases in between. The CDR3 bases are TGCAGCGTCCCCGGACCCACTGGAAACACCATATATTTT. Translated, it gives CSVPGPTGNTIYF.

This clone was counted a few times. The DNA of the CDR3 is TGTGCCAGCAGTGAAGCATTGGGGACAGCCCAGCATTTT. Translating gives CASSEALGTAQHF. The gene calls are TRBV6-1 and TRBJ1-5, with 7 nucleotides matching TRBD1. There are 13 residues in the CDR3. Germline CDR1 is MNHNS and CDR2 is SASEGT. The V gene end was trimmed by 0 bases and the J gene end by 11 bases; junction bases not matched to a gene: 4.

The rearrangement uses TRBV7-9 and TRBJ1-1; weak D call: TRBD1 (5 bases). The V and J ends lost 5 bases and 7 bases respectively, with 17 bases between them. Germline assignment: CDR1 SEHNR and CDR2 FQNEAQ (reference sequence). CDR3 length equals 14 residues. The CDR3: CASSANGGFGEAFF. The CDR3 DNA follows: TGTGCCAGCAGCGCCAATGGGGGATTCGGTGAAGCTTTCTTT.

The V gene is TRBV5-1, the J gene TRBJ1-2; maybe TRBD1 (6 bases). Germline loops: CDR1 SGHRS, CDR2 YFSETQ. The CDR3 extends over 14 amino acids. V shed 0 bases and J shed 5 bases, with 11 bases lying between them. The CDR3 nucleotides read TGCGCCAGCAGCTTGGAAGGACAGCAATATGGCTACACCTTC. This sequence encodes CASSLEGQQYGYTF.

This clone was observed a few times. V and J are TRBV10-3 and TRBJ2-5; TRBD1 matches at 8 bases. Per the germline V gene, CDR1 is ENHRY and CDR2 is SYGVKD. The CDR3 length is 18 residues. V shed 2 bases, J shed 1 base, and the junction held 12 bases outside the gene matches. This CDR3 reads CAISEGPPGGNTQETQYF. CDR3 nucleotides: TGTGCCATCAGTGAGGGTCCTCCAGGGGGCAATACCCAAGAGACCCAGTACTTC.

This chain links TRBV10-1 with TRBJ2-1, with D perhaps TRBD1 or TRBD2 (6 bases each). The V and J ends lost 5 bases and 2 bases respectively, with 10 bases between them. CDR3 length: 14 amino acids. In germline, CDR1 is WNHNN, CDR2 SYGVQD (reference sequence). CDR3 loop: CASSRGAPYNEQFF. CDR3 coding DNA: TGCGCCAGCAGTAGGGGGGCCCCCTACAATGAGCAGTTCTTC.